This TCR beta chain was recorded in a study of a mutant IDH1 vaccine in newly diagnosed glioma. The time point was: baseline, week 1 (first vaccination visit). The treatment: pre-vaccination baseline after standard-of-care therapy. Each tumor in the donors was a new WHO grade 3 or 4 astrocytoma, IDH1-mutant and ATRX-lost. J lost 5 bases, V lost 0 bases, and 10 bases had no gene match. Germline CDR1 is SGDLS and CDR2 is YYNGEE. This CDR3 has 17 residues. With respect to this clone: Its antigen is as yet unknown.

Profiled with immunoSEQ multiplex PCR; TCRdb holds only in-frame clones, not every one. This table holds tens of thousands of clones, roughly 88% found once. Findings of the study overall: Researchers report vaccine-induced immune responses in approximately 94% of patients.

This chain connects TRBV9 to TRBJ2-2; TRBD2 agrees at 7 bases. The receptor was derived from a man in his forties with glioma. Source: PBMCs, taken from a glioma patient treated with radiotherapy, temozolomide or both. In nucleotides, the CDR3 is TGTGCCAGCAGCGTAGCTCGGAGACTAGCTGAGACCGGGGAGCTGTTTTTT. It codes for CASSVARRLAETGELFF.